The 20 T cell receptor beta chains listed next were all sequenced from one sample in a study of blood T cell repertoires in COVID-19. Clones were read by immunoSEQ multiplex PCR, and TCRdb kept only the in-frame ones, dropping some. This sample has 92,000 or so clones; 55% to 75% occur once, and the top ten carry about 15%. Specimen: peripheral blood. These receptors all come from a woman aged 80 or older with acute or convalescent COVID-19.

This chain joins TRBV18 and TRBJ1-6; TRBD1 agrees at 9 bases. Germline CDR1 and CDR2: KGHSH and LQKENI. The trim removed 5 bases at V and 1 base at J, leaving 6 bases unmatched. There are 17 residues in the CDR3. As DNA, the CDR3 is TGTGCCAGCTCAGGGTTACAGGGGGCGTCCTATAATTCACCCCTCCACTTT. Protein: CASSGLQGASYNSPLHF.

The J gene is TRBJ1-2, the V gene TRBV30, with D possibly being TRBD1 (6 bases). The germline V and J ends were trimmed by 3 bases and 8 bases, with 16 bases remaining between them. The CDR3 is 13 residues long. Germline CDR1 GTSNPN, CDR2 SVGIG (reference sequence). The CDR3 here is CAWSSAGASGYTF. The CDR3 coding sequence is TGTGCCTGGAGCTCGGCAGGGGCGTCGGGCTACACCTTC.

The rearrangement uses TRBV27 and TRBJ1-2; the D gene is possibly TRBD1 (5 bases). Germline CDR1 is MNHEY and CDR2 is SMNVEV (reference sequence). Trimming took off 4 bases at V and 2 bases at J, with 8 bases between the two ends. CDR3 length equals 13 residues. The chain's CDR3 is CASSSRVNYGYTF. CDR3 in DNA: TGTGCCAGCAGTTCCAGGGTCAACTATGGCTACACCTTC.

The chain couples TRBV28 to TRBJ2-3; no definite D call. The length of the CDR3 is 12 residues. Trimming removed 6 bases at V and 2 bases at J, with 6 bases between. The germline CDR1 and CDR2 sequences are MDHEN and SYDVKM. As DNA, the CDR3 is TGTGCCAGCAGGACTTTCACAGATACGCAGTATTTT. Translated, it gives CASRTFTDTQYF.

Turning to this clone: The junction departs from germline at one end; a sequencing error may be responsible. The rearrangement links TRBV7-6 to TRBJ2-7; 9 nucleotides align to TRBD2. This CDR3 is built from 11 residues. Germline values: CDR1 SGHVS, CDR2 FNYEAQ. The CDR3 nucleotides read TGTGCCAGCAGCACGGGACTAGCCCTCTTCTTC. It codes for CASSTGLALFF.

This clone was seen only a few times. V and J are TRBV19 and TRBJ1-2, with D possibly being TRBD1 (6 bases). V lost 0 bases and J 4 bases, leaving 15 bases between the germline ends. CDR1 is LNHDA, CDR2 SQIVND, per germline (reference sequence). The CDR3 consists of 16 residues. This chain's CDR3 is CASSIDQGQPFYGYTF. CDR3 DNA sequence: TGTGCCAGTAGTATAGATCAGGGGCAACCCTTCTATGGCTACACCTTC.

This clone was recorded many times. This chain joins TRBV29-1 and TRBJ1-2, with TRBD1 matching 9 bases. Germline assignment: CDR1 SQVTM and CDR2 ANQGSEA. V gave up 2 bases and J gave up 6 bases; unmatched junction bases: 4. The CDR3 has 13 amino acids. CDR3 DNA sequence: TGCAGCGTTGAACTTTGGACAGGGGATGGCTACACCTTC. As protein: CSVELWTGDGYTF. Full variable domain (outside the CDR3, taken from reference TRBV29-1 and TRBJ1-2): SAVISQKPSRDICQRGTSLTIQCQVDSQVTMMFWYRQQPGQSLTLIATANQGSEATYESGFVIDKFPISRPNLTFSTLTVSNMSPEDSSIYLCSVELWTGDGYTFGSGTRLTVV.

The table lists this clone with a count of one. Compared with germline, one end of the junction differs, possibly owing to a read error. The CDR3 loop is CASISPRQTGF. The CDR3 DNA reads as TGTGCCAGCATATCCCCTCGGCAAACGGGCTTC. The rearrangement links TRBV6-5 to TRBJ1-2; D unresolved. This CDR3 spans 11 amino acids. In germline, CDR1 is MNHEY, CDR2 SVGAGI.

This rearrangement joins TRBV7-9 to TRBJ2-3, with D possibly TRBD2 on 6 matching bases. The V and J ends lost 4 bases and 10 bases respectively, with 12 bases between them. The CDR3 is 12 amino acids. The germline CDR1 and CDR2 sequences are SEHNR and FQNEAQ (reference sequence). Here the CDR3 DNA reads TGTGCCAGCAGCTATCCCGGGACTCCGCAGTATTTT. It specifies CASSYPGTPQYF.

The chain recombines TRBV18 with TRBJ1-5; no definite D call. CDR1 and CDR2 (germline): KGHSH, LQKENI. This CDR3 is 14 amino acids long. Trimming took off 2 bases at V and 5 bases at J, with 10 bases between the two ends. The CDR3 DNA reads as TGTGCCAGCTCACCATCGGGTGGATATCAGCCCCAGCATTTT. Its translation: CASSPSGGYQPQHF.

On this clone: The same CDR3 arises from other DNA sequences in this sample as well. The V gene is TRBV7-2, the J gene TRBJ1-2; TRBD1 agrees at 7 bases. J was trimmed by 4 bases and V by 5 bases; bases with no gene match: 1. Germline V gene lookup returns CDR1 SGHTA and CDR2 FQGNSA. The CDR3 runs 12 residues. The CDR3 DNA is TGTGCCAGCAGCCGGGACAGCTATGGCTACACCTTC. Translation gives CASSRDSYGYTF.

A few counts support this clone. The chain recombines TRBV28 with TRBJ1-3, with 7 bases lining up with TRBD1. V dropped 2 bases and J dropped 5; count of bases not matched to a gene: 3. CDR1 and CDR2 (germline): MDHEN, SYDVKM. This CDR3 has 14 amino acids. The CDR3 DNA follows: TGTGCCAGCAGTTTAGCAGGGGGTCGAAACACCATATATTTT. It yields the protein CASSLAGGRNTIYF. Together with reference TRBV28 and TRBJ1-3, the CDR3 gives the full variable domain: DVKVTQSSRYLVKRTGEKVFLECVQDMDHENMFWYRQDPGLGLRLIYFSYDVKMKEKGDIPEGYSVSREKKERFSLILESASTNQTSMYLCASSLAGGRNTIYFGEGSWLTVV.

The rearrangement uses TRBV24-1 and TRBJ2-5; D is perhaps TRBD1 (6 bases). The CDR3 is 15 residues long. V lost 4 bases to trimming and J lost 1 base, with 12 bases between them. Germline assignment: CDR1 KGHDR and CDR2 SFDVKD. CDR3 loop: CATSDPGHSQETQYF. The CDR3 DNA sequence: TGTGCCACCAGTGACCCGGGACATTCCCAAGAGACCCAGTACTTC.

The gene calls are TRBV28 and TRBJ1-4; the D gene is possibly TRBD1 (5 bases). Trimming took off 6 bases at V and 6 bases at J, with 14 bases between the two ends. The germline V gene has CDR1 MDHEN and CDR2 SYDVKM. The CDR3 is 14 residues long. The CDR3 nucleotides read TGTGCCAGCAGCTCATCCGGGGGGGATGAAAAACTGTTTTTT. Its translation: CASSSSGGDEKLFF.

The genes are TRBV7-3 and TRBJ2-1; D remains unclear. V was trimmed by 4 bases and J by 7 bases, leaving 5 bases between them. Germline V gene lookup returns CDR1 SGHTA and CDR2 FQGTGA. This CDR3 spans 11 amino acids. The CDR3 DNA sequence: TGTGCCAGCAGCTCCGGGAATGAGCAGTTCTTC. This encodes CASSSGNEQFF.

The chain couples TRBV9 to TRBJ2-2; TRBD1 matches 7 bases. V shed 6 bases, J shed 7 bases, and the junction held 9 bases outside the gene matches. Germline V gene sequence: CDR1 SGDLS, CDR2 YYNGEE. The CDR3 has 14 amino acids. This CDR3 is CASNQAGGIGELFF. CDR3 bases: TGTGCCAGCAACCAGGCAGGGGGTATCGGGGAGCTGTTTTTT.

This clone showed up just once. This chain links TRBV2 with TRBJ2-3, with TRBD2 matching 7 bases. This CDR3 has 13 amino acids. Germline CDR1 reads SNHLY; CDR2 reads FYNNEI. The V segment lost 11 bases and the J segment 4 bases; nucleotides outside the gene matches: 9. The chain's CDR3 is CAGGTTIADTQYF. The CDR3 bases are TGTGCCGGAGGGACTACCATTGCAGATACGCAGTATTTT.

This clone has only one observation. CDR3 protein: CASSLIWGPQPQHF. The CDR3 DNA reads TGTGCCAGTAGTCTCATATGGGGGCCTCAGCCCCAGCATTTT. V gene TRBV19 combines with J gene TRBJ1-5; D is perhaps TRBD1 (6 bases). Germline values: CDR1 LNHDA, CDR2 SQIVND (reference sequence). This CDR3 is 14 amino acids long. Trimming left V 5 bases short and J 6 bases short, with 14 bases between.

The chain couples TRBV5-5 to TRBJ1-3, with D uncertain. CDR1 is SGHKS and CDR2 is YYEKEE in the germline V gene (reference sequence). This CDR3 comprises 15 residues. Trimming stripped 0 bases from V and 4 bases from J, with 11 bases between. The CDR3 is CASSLALSEGNTIYF. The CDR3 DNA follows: TGTGCCAGCAGCTTGGCTCTCTCGGAGGGAAACACCATATATTTT.

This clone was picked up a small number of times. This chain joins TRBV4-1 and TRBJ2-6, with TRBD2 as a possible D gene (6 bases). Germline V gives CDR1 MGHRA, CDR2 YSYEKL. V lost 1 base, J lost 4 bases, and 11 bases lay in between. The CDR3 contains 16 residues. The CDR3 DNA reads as TGCGCCAGCAGCCAAGTTCGGGGAGGCGGGGCCAACGTCCTGACTTTC. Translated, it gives CASSQVRGGGANVLTF.